This T cell receptor (beta chain) was sequenced for a study of blood T cell repertoires in COVID-19. Study background: COVID-19 samples from acute and convalescent phases originated in the United States, Italy and Spain. T cells, B-cell-depleted T cells, or PBMCs provided the cDNA or gDNA that served as material.

Original data processing: For nucleated cells, counts were estimated from reference gene primer amplification. Sequenced by immunoSEQ multiplex PCR; TCRdb stores in-frame clones only, minus some. Clone size and the V and J calls come from that table; the DNA yielded D and trimming. The sample has 72,000 or so clones, over 70% seen once. The CDR3 runs 13 residues. The V gene's germline CDR1 is MNHEY and CDR2 SVGEGT. V gave up 0 bases and J gave up 4 bases, with 6 bases separating them. Sample: peripheral blood. This receptor was taken from a man between 65 and 85 years old who had recovered from COVID-19. V and J are TRBV6-2 or TRBV6-3 and TRBJ1-1; D is unresolved. The CDR3, as DNA: TGTGCCAGCAGTTACTCGAGCCCCACTGAAGCTTTCTTT. This codes for CASSYSSPTEAFF.